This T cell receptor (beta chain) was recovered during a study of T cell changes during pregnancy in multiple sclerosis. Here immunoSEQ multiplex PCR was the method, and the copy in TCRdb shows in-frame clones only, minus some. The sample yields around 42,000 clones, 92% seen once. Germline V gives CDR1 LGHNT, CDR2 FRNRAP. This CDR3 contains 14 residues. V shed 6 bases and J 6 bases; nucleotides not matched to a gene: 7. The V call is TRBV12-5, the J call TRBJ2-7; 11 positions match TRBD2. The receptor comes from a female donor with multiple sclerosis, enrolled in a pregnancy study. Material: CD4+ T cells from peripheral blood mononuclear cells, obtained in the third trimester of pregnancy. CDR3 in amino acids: CASGLLAGGGEQYF. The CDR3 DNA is TGTGCTAGTGGCCTGCTAGCGGGAGGTGGCGAGCAGTACTTC.